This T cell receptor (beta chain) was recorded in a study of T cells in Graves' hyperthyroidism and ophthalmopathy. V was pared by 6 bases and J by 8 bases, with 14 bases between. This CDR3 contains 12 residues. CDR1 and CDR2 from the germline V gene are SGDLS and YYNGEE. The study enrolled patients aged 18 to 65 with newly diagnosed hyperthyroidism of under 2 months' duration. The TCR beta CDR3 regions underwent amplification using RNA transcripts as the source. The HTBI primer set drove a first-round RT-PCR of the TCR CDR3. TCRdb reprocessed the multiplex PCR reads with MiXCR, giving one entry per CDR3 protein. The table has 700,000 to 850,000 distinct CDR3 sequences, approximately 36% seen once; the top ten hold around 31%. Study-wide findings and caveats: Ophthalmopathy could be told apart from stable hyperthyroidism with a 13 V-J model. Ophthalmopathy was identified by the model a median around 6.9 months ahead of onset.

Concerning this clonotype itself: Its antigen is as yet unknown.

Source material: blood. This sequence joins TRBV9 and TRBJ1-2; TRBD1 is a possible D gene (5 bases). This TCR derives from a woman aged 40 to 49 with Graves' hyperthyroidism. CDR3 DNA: TGTGCCAGCACCCGGGGGGAGGGCGGCTACACCTTC. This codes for CASTRGEGGYTF.